A single sample gave rise to the 27 T cell receptor beta chains below, sequenced in a study of T cells in Graves' hyperthyroidism and ophthalmopathy (dated by TCRdb to between 2017 and 2020). Library preparation used multiplex PCR. Sequencing was performed on an Illumina HiSeq 2000. TCR beta CDR3 regions were amplified from RNA transcripts. The first round of RT-PCR for the TCR CDR3 was performed with the HTBI primer set and the Qiagen OneStep RT-PCR kit. TCRdb applied fastp at Q25 and MiXCR to the public reads, then kept only in-frame beta chains. Every entry covers one CDR3 protein and lists the most common genes and DNA from its rows. The sample table lists some 400,000 distinct CDR3 sequences, more than 11% of them with a count of one. The top ten constitute 8% to 13% of the sample. Sequencing was performed on blood. These receptors originate from a woman aged 60-70 years with Graves' hyperthyroidism.

There are many counts of this clonotype. The DNA of the CDR3 is TGCGCCAGCAGGACAGGGGCTGGGGCCAACGTCCTGACTTTC. Residues: CASRTGAGANVLTF. The gene calls are TRBV5-1 and TRBJ2-6; 8 positions agree with TRBD1. Germline values: CDR1 SGHRS, CDR2 YFSETQ. The CDR3 covers 14 residues. The V gene end was trimmed by 5 bases and the J gene end by 2 bases; junction bases not matched to a gene: 0.

A few counts support this clonotype. V gene TRBV5-6 combines with J gene TRBJ1-2; D not resolved. This CDR3 region has 12 residues. Trimming took 1 base from V and 8 from J, leaving 9 bases between them. The germline gives CDR1 SGHDT, CDR2 YYEEEE. CDR3 protein: CASSLYSRGYTF. For the CDR3, the DNA is TGTGCCAGCAGCTTGTACTCGCGGGGCTACACCTTC.

This clonotype was picked up one time. Germline is not matched at one junction end, which may reflect a read error. This sequence joins TRBV2 and TRBJ2-5, with TRBD1 as a possible D gene (5 bases). The CDR3 is 14 residues long. The germline V gene has CDR1 SNHLY and CDR2 FYNNEI. The CDR3 loop reads CASSEGLTLETQCF. The CDR3 DNA reads as TGTGCCAGCAGTGAGGGGCTCACGCTAGAGACCCAGTGCTTC.

This clonotype was found many times. CDR3 DNA sequence: TGTGCCAGCAGTTTATTCAGGGGCCACTACGAGCAGTACTTC. Translation: CASSLFRGHYEQYF. The J gene is TRBJ2-7, the V gene TRBV27, with TRBD1 as a possible D gene (6 bases). Germline CDR1 MNHEY, CDR2 SMNVEV (reference sequence). Trimming took off 1 base at V and 3 bases at J, with 10 bases between the two ends. The CDR3 extends over 14 amino acids.

This clonotype was seen many times. This chain uses TRBV27 with TRBJ1-2; D not certain. Germline V gene data show CDR1 as MNHEY and CDR2 as SMNVEV (reference sequence). CDR3 size: 15 residues. The V and J ends lost 4 bases and 4 bases respectively, with 16 bases between them. The CDR3 region is CASSSRHLGTYGYTF. The CDR3, as DNA: TGTGCCAGCAGTTCCCGACATTTAGGCACCTATGGCTACACCTTC.

This clonotype was seen many times. V and J are TRBV5-1 and TRBJ2-1; 12 bases map to TRBD2. V shed 2 bases and J 5 bases; nucleotides not matched to a gene: 8. Per germline, CDR1 SGHRS and CDR2 YFSETQ. This CDR3 has 17 residues. CDR3 nucleotides: TGCGCCAGCAGCTTATTTACTAGCGGGAGGATCCACAATGAGCAGTTCTTC. It translates to CASSLFTSGRIHNEQFF.

This clonotype occurred many times. The chain couples TRBV11-2 to TRBJ2-5; the match to TRBD2 covers 10 bases. The CDR3 loop spans 15 amino acids. The germline CDR1 and CDR2 sequences are SGHAT and FQNNGV. V gave up 5 bases and J gave up 7 bases; unmatched junction bases: 10. DNA of the CDR3: TGTGCCAGCAGCAAGACTAGCGGGCAACCCCGGACCCAGTACTTC. Protein product: CASSKTSGQPRTQYF.

This clonotype was seen many times. The chain links TRBV2 to TRBJ2-1, with D perhaps TRBD1 (5 bases). V was pared by 11 bases and J by 4 bases, with 18 bases between. The CDR3 runs 14 residues. CDR1 SNHLY and CDR2 FYNNEI come from the germline V gene. The chain's CDR3 is CAPSGKFWYNEQFF. CDR3 sequence (DNA): TGTGCCCCCTCAGGGAAGTTCTGGTACAATGAGCAGTTCTTC.

This clonotype was counted at least ten times. V gene TRBV29-1 combines with J gene TRBJ2-7; 7 bases fit TRBD2. This CDR3 comprises 13 residues. Germline V lookup: CDR1 SQVTM, CDR2 ANQGSEA. The junction had 3 bases not matched to a gene; V was cut back by 4 bases and J by 0 bases. In DNA form, the CDR3 reads TGCAGCGTTGTAGGCGGGAGCTCCTACGAGCAGTACTTC. Translating it yields CSVVGGSSYEQYF.

This clonotype was seen ten or more times. The chain combines TRBV20-1 with TRBJ2-2; maybe TRBD1 (6 bases). Trimming took 5 bases from V and 12 from J, leaving 10 bases between them. The CDR3 extends over 10 amino acids. The germline gives CDR1 DFQATT, CDR2 SNEGSKA (reference sequence). The CDR3 nucleotides read TGCAGTGCTTACAGGGATAAGCTGTTTTTT. Its protein product is CSAYRDKLFF.

This clonotype was observed at least ten times. CDR3 in amino acids: CASTSSSVLDTQYF. The CDR3 DNA reads as TGTGCCAGCACATCGTCCAGCGTTCTAGATACGCAGTATTTT. This chain uses TRBV9 with TRBJ2-3; D uncertain. V was cut by 6 bases and J by 5 bases, with 16 bases left in between. CDR1 and CDR2 from the germline V gene are SGDLS and YYNGEE. This CDR3 spans 14 amino acids.

This clonotype was picked up many times. CDR3 region: CASSLAVWNEQFF. The CDR3 DNA is TGCGCCAGCAGCTTGGCCGTCTGGAATGAGCAGTTCTTC. V usage is TRBV5-1 and J usage is TRBJ2-1; no clear D. CDR1 and CDR2 from the germline V gene are SGHRS and YFSETQ. The CDR3 has 13 amino acids. Trimming stripped 0 bases from V and 7 bases from J, with 8 bases between.

This clonotype appeared many times. The genes are TRBV28 and TRBJ2-7; the D is unclear. The germline V gene encodes CDR1 MDHEN and CDR2 SYDVKM. This CDR3 spans 11 amino acids. Trimming removed 4 bases at V and 7 bases at J, with 8 bases between. In DNA, the CDR3 is TGTGCCAGCAGTTCACGATGGGAGCAGTACTTC. Its translation: CASSSRWEQYF. The full variable domain, its missing parts supplied by reference TRBV28 and TRBJ2-7, is DVKVTQSSRYLVKRTGEKVFLECVQDMDHENMFWYRQDPGLGLRLIYFSYDVKMKEKGDIPEGYSVSREKKERFSLILESASTNQTSMYLCASSSRWEQYFGPGTRLTVT.

This sequence joins TRBV30 and TRBJ1-5; 7 bases agree with TRBD1. There are 13 residues in the CDR3. J was trimmed by 2 bases and V by 5 bases; bases with no gene match: 3. The germline V gene has CDR1 GTSNPN and CDR2 SVGIG (reference sequence). The CDR3 loop reads CAWATGGNQPQHF. The CDR3 region has the DNA TGTGCCTGGGCCACAGGGGGCAATCAGCCCCAGCATTTT.

V is TRBV24-1 and J is TRBJ2-3, with a possible D match to TRBD2 (6 bases). Looked up from germline, CDR1 is KGHDR and CDR2 is SFDVKD. The CDR3 spans 13 residues. V shed 5 bases and J shed 9 bases, with 14 bases lying between them. In DNA, the CDR3 is TGTGCCACCAGTGGACTAGGTGGCGACACGCAGTATTTT. It codes for CATSGLGGDTQYF.

At least ten counts were recorded for this clonotype. The chain links TRBV7-2 to TRBJ2-1; TRBD1 aligns across 7 bases. The trim removed 1 base at V and 5 bases at J, leaving 5 bases unmatched. There are 15 residues in the CDR3. CDR1 is SGHTA and CDR2 is FQGNSA in the germline V gene. CDR3 nucleotides: TGTGCCAGCAGCTTAGACAGGGGCCAGCACAATGAGCAGTTCTTC. This sequence encodes CASSLDRGQHNEQFF.

This clonotype was seen ten or more times. This chain connects TRBV5-1 to TRBJ2-6, with D perhaps TRBD1 (6 bases). CDR1 and CDR2 (germline): SGHRS, YFSETQ. The V end lost 10 bases, the J end lost 1 base, and 12 bases lay between the germline ends. CDR3 length: 14 amino acids. The CDR3 spells CAGSTGSGANVLTF. DNA of the CDR3: TGCGCCGGATCCACAGGGTCTGGGGCCAACGTCCTGACTTTC.

This clonotype was detected a few times. A much larger clone lies one base from this, so it may be a read error. In DNA form, the CDR3 reads TGTGCCTGGGGTGTACTTGGGAGCGGGAGTAATGAGCAGTTCTTC. Protein: CAWGVLGSGSNEQFF. The chain has TRBV30 and TRBJ2-1; the match to TRBD2 covers 8 bases. Germline loops: CDR1 GTSNPN, CDR2 SVGIG (reference sequence). CDR3 size: 15 residues.

This clonotype showed up just a few times. This chain links TRBV6-1 with TRBJ2-1; 9 bases match TRBD2. V gave up 11 bases and J gave up 0 bases; unmatched junction bases: 14. CDR1 MNHNS and CDR2 SASEGT come from the germline V gene. The CDR3 length is 17 residues. Here the CDR3 DNA reads TGTGCCTCCTCGGTTTCTAGCGGGACCATCTCCTACAATGAGCAGTTCTTC. It specifies CASSVSSGTISYNEQFF.

This clonotype was seen a few times. The chain is built from TRBV5-1 and TRBJ2-7; 8 positions match TRBD2. J lost 6 bases, V lost 4 bases, and 9 bases had no gene match. The CDR3 is made up of 14 amino acids. Germline CDR1 reads SGHRS; CDR2 reads YFSETQ. The DNA for the CDR3 is TGCGCCAGCAGCCCTCTAGCGGGTGCAGGCGAGCAGTACTTC. This translates into CASSPLAGAGEQYF.

This clonotype was recorded at least ten times. The V call is TRBV14, the J call TRBJ2-7; 7 nucleotides line up with TRBD1. Looked up from germline, CDR1 is SGHDN and CDR2 is FVKESK. Trimming took 7 bases from V and 6 from J; bases not matched to a gene: 9. This CDR3 region has 13 residues. Written as DNA, the CDR3 is TGTGCCAGCAACGTCCGGGACAGAGGCGAGCAGTACTTC. Translated: CASNVRDRGEQYF.

The table lists this clonotype with a few counts. V and J are TRBV7-6 and TRBJ2-3; 9 nucleotides match TRBD2. Looked up from germline, CDR1 is SGHVS and CDR2 is FNYEAQ. Germline trimming cut 5 bases from V and 6 bases from J; bases unmatched to any gene: 9. The CDR3 is 15 amino acids. CDR3 in DNA: TGTGCCAGCAGCACCGGGACTAGCATTTTTGATACGCAGTATTTT. Protein: CASSTGTSIFDTQYF.

The CDR3 region has the DNA TGTGCCAGCAAAACGGGAGGGCAGGGAGATACGCAGTATTTT. Amino acids: CASKTGGQGDTQYF. J is TRBJ2-3 and V is TRBV2; 8 bases are a match to TRBD2. CDR3 length equals 14 residues. Germline lookup yields CDR1 SNHLY and CDR2 FYNNEI. Germline trimming cut 7 bases from V and 5 bases from J; bases unmatched to any gene: 8.

This chain connects TRBV19 to TRBJ1-1; TRBD1 matches 7 bases. The germline V gene has CDR1 LNHDA and CDR2 SQIVND (reference sequence). J gave up 0 bases and V 6 bases, and 10 bases lay outside the gene matches. The CDR3 is 16 amino acids. CDR3 sequence reads: CASSRGRQGVNTEAFF. The CDR3 DNA is TGTGCCAGTAGCCGGGGGCGACAGGGAGTGAACACTGAAGCTTTCTTT.

At least ten counts were recorded for this clonotype. The CDR3 DNA sequence: TGTGCCAGCAGCTTAGTGGGAGGTTCCCTCTCCTACGAGCAGTACTTC. This codes for CASSLVGGSLSYEQYF. V usage is TRBV11-2 and J usage is TRBJ2-7; tentatively, D is TRBD2 (6 bases). The V end was cut by 1 base, the J end by 0 bases, with 13 bases between. The CDR3 spans 16 residues. Per germline, CDR1 SGHAT and CDR2 FQNNGV.

The table lists this clonotype with many counts. Here the CDR3 DNA reads TGCGCCAGCAGCGATACGAGCTCCTACAATGAGCAGTTCTTC. It codes for CASSDTSSYNEQFF. The chain combines TRBV5-1 with TRBJ2-1, with unresolved D. This CDR3 region has 14 residues. The germline gives CDR1 SGHRS, CDR2 YFSETQ. V was shortened by 4 bases and J by 0 bases, with 8 bases between the two germline ends.

The chain is built from TRBV18 and TRBJ1-5; TRBD1 might be the D (5 bases). Germline V gene sequence: CDR1 KGHSH, CDR2 LQKENI. Between the trimmed V and J ends, which lost 2 bases and 2 bases, there was a span of 16 bases. The CDR3 totals 17 residues. CDR3 DNA sequence: TGTGCCAGCTCACCAAGCTCCCAGGGAAGCGGCAATCAGCCCCAGCATTTT. Amino acid sequence: CASSPSSQGSGNQPQHF.